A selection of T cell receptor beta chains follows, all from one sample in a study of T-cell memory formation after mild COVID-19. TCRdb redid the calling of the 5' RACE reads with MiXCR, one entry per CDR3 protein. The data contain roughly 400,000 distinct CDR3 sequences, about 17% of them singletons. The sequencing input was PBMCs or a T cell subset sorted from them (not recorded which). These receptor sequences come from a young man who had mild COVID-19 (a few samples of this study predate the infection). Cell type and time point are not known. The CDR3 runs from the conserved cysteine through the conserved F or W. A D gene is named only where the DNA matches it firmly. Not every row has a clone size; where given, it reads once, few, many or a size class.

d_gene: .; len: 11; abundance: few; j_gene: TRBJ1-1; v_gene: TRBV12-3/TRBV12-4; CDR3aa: CAIAGFTEAFF; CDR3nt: TGTGCCATAGCGGGGTTTACTGAAGCTTTCTTT
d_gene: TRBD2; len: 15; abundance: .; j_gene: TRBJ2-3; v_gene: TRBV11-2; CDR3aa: CASSSLAGETDTQYF; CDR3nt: TGTGCCAGCAGCTCACTAGCGGGGGAGACAGATACGCAGTATTTT
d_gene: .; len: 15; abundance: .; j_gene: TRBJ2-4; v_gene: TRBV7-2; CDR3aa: CASSFLGLATNIQYF; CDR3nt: TGTGCCAGCAGCTTCCTAGGGCTAGCGACAAACATTCAGTACTTC
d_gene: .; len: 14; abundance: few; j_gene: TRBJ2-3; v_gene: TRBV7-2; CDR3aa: CASSLDGSTDTQYF; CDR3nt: TGTGCCAGCAGCTTAGACGGAAGCACAGATACGCAGTATTTT
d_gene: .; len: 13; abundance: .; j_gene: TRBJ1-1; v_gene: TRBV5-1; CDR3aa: CASSPERDTEAFF; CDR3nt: TGCGCCAGCAGCCCCGAACGGGACACTGAAGCTTTCTTT
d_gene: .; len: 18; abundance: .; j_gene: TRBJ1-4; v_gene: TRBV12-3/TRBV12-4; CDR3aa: CASSLRVRGWATNEKLFF; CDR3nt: TGTGCCAGCAGTTTAAGGGTTCGGGGTTGGGCGACTAATGAAAAACTGTTTTTT
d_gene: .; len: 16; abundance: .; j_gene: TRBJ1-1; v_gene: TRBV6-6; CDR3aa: CASSWPEGYVNTEAFF; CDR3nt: TGTGCCAGCAGTTGGCCAGAGGGGTACGTGAACACTGAAGCTTTCTTT
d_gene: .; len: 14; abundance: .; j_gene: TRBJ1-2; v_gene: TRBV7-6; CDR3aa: CASSPEAANYGYTF; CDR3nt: TGTGCCAGCAGCCCGGAGGCAGCTAACTATGGCTACACCTTC
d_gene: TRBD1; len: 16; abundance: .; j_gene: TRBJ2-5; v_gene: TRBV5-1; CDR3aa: CASSLGSSPGGETQYF; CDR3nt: TGCGCCAGCAGCTTAGGCTCGTCGCCAGGGGGAGAGACCCAGTACTTC
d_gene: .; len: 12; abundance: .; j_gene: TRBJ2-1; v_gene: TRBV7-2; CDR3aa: CASSLVPSGQFF; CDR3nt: TGTGCCAGCAGCTTAGTTCCTTCTGGGCAGTTCTTC
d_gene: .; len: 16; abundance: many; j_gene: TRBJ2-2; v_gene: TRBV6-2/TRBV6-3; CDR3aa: CASTKGGHMRTGELFF; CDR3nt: TGTGCCAGCACCAAAGGGGGACACATGAGGACCGGGGAGCTGTTTTTT
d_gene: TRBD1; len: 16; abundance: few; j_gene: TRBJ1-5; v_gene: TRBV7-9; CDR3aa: CASSLGQGGSNQPQHF; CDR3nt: TGTGCCAGCAGCCTCGGACAGGGAGGTAGCAATCAGCCCCAGCATTTT
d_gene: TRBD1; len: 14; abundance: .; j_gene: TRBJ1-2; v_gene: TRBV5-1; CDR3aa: CASSFDNRGYGYTF; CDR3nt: TGCGCCAGCAGCTTCGACAACAGGGGCTATGGCTACACCTTC
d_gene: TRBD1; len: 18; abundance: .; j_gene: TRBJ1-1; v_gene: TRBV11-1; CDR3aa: CASSIKPGTGIRNTEAFF; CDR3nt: TGTGCCAGCAGCATTAAGCCCGGGACAGGGATCAGGAACACTGAAGCTTTCTTT
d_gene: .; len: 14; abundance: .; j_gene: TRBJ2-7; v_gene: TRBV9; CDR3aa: CASSAEGYSYEQYF; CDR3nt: TGTGCCAGCAGCGCAGAGGGTTACTCCTACGAGCAGTACTTC
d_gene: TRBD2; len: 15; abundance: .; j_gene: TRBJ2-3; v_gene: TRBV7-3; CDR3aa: CASSPLAGGADTQYF; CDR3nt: TGTGCCAGCAGCCCCCTAGCGGGGGGCGCAGATACGCAGTATTTT
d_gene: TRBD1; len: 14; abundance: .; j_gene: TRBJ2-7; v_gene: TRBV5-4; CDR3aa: CASSVQGYSYEQYF; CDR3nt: TGTGCCAGCAGCGTACAGGGGTACTCCTACGAGCAGTACTTC